Each of the 7 T cell receptor beta chains below was sequenced from the same sample in a study of T-cell reconstitution after alpha-beta-depleted transplantation in children (dated by TCRdb to about 2016). Read against the paper, the sample's treatment or condition label means: allogeneic hematopoietic cell transplantation with graft depleted of TCRalphabeta T cells and CD19 B cells. The library was produced with PCR. Data came from an Illumina HiSeq 2500. To normalize quantification of the TCRbeta repertoire, the TCR libraries were built with molecular barcoding that relied on unique molecular identifiers. The public reads were run again by TCRdb, first through fastp at Q25 and then through MiXCR, and only productive beta chains were kept. Rows with a matching CDR3 protein are joined into one entry that keeps the most common DNA and genes. A total of 550,000 to 600,000 distinct CDR3 sequences appear in this sample, 23% of them only once. Roughly 14% of the sample lies in the top ten.

This specimen consisted of PBMCs, mostly from graft donor cells, obtained 360 days after TCRalphabeta/CD19-depleted stem cell transplant. These receptors were collected from a boy in the first two years of life who had a stem cell transplant for acute myeloid leukemia, so the T cells may come from the graft donor.

This clonotype was recorded a few times. The chain is built from TRBV20-1 and TRBJ2-1, with D perhaps TRBD1 (6 bases). The CDR3 contains 14 residues. Germline loops: CDR1 DFQATT, CDR2 SNEGSKA (reference sequence). Trimming left V 4 bases short and J 2 bases short, with 12 bases between. In DNA form, the CDR3 reads TGCAGTGCTAACCAGGGGAGAACCTACAATGAGCAGTTCTTC. As protein: CSANQGRTYNEQFF.

This clonotype was detected a few times. V gene TRBV7-9 combines with J gene TRBJ1-2, with D possibly TRBD1 on 5 matching bases. Germline CDR1 reads SEHNR; CDR2 reads FQNEAQ (reference sequence). CDR3 length: 16 residues. V was trimmed by 4 bases and J by 0 bases, leaving 15 bases between them. CDR3 in amino acids: CASSSGVGRANYGYTF. The CDR3 DNA reads TGTGCCAGCAGCTCCGGCGTGGGGCGAGCTAACTATGGCTACACCTTC.

The J gene is TRBJ2-7, the V gene TRBV6-6, with D tentatively TRBD1 (5 bases). Germline CDR1 is MNHNY and CDR2 is SVGAGI (reference sequence). V dropped 6 bases and J dropped 3 bases, with 9 bases sitting between them. The CDR3 is 12 amino acids. The CDR3: CASSQQVYEQYF. CDR3 nucleotides: TGTGCCAGCAGCCAACAGGTCTACGAGCAGTACTTC.

In this sample, this clonotype turned up many times. The CDR3 DNA is TGCAGCGCCGGGACAGGGGTTGCCGGGGAGCTGTTTTTT. Its protein product is CSAGTGVAGELFF. The chain uses TRBV29-1 and TRBJ2-2, with TRBD1 identical over 10 bases. The V segment lost 7 bases and the J segment 6 bases; nucleotides outside the gene matches: 5. The V gene's germline CDR1 is SQVTM and CDR2 ANQGSEA. The CDR3 has 13 amino acids.

Details on this clonotype: The germline gene is not matched at one end of the junction; a read error may be the cause. This chain joins TRBV11-2 and TRBJ1-3, with D possibly being TRBD1 (6 bases). CDR3 length: 17 amino acids. Germline CDR1 and CDR2: SGHAT and FQNNGV. The CDR3: CASCFDDGGFSGNTIYF. CDR3 coding DNA: TGTGCCAGCTGCTTCGATGACGGGGGCTTCTCTGGAAACACCATATATTTT.

This clonotype was observed many times. The chain uses TRBV15 and TRBJ2-7; 8 nucleotides agree with TRBD1. CDR1 is LNHNV and CDR2 is YYDKDF in the germline V gene (reference sequence). The CDR3 loop spans 13 amino acids. V gave up 0 bases and J gave up 9 bases; unmatched junction bases: 4. CDR3 DNA: TGTGCCACCAGCAGAGATAAAACAGGGGGGCAGTACGTC. It specifies CATSRDKTGGQYV.

This rearrangement joins TRBV6-1 to TRBJ2-3; D is ambiguous. The ends were cut back, 3 bases at V and 0 bases at J, with 16 bases in the middle. The V gene's germline CDR1 is MNHNS and CDR2 SASEGT. This CDR3 has 17 residues. The CDR3 here is CASSEGLGAVSTDTQYF. The DNA of the CDR3 is TGTGCCAGCAGTGAGGGGTTAGGAGCCGTGAGCACAGATACGCAGTATTTT.